This T cell receptor beta chain was sequenced for a study of PD-1 blockade in classical Hodgkin lymphoma (TCRdb year 2020). Study-wide context: Nivolumab dosing was 3 mg/kg intravenously every 2 weeks, continuing until either disease progression or unacceptable toxicity. The study used TCR beta sequencing and CyTOF to define a peripheral blood immune signature of response to PD-1 blockade in classical Hodgkin lymphoma. Overall results and qualifications from the work: The study was limited to a single clinical trial cohort, and causes of repertoire differences, possibly disease activity or prior therapy, remained undefined. A significant rise by C4D1 was seen in CD4+ but not CD8+ TCR diversity (p=0.0027 vs p=0.16), with the rise being most apparent in complete responders (p=0.02). Trial patients with a complete response had baseline diversity similar to that of newly diagnosed patients, while partial responders and progressors had significantly lower diversity. Diversity was lower in patients who began nivolumab less than 1 year after ASCT, so these patients were left out of later analyses to avoid confounding by immune reconstitution. Baseline TCR diversity was reported as lower in newly diagnosed patients than in healthy donors, and lower still in relapsed/refractory patients.

The Qiagen DNeasy kit was used to extract genomic DNA from unsorted PBMCs and from the negatively selected CD4+ and CD8+ fractions. TCR beta CDR3 regions were subjected to amplification by immunoSEQ multiplex PCR with primers that anneal to V and J segments. A synthetic immune receptor repertoire was used to minimize amplification bias, and remaining bias was computationally removed after sequencing. The authors' analysis ran thus. Custom Python scripts were used to quantify repertoire diversity as the Shannon entropy index. Unsorted, CD4+ and CD8+ repertoires were examined separately, except in combined analyses, for which CD4+ and CD8+ sequences were merged in silico. Clonal expansion was defined as a frequency increase of at least 2-fold after treatment compared with C1D1, and clones undetected at baseline were assigned a pseudocount of 0.5. Clones with 0 or 1 copy at C1D1 were defined as singleton clones, while clones with 2 or more copies were defined as non-singleton clones. Clones expanded in unsorted samples were labelled as CD4+, CD8+ or unknown by matching protein sequences in sorted samples from the same patient. Diversity changes from C1D1 to C4D1 were tested in paired samples using Wilcoxon tests. Not all clones reach the TCRdb copy of this immuneACCESS table, which keeps in-frame sequences only. Checked studies attribute under half of the gap to unresolved V genes and leave the rest unexplained. The DNA gave D and trimming, while V, J and clone size come from that table. The sample includes some 64,000 clones, with more than 80% observed a single time. 14% to 15% of the sample comes from the top ten.

From cysteine to phenylalanine, the CDR3 is 16 amino acids long. The read is trimmed to its CDR3 DNA, 48 bases read in frame from base 1. Unmatched junction bases come to 5, with V trimmed by 3 bases and J by 2 bases. CDR1 and CDR2, per the germline V gene, are LGHNA and YNFKEQ. The time point tag for this specimen amounts to: cycle 1 day 1 (C1D1), immediately before nivolumab initiation. Every trial patient had relapsed following autologous stem cell transplantation, and prior brentuximab vedotin exposure was what differed among cohorts A, B and C. The trial cohort comprised some 60 patients with relapsed/refractory classical Hodgkin lymphoma whose best overall responses were complete response, partial response or progressive disease. Single-agent nivolumab was administered to trial patients in the multi-cohort phase II CheckMate 205 trial. Best overall response was determined by an independent review committee according to the 2007 International Working Group response criteria. Trial PBMCs were obtained immediately prior to nivolumab initiation (C1D1) and on therapy at cycle 2 day 1 and cycle 4 day 1. After peripheral blood was drawn into 8 mL Vacutainer Cell Preparation Tubes, PBMCs were isolated by centrifugation and then cryopreserved.

Of note for this clone: Its antigen target is currently unknown. Per-nucleotide qualities are absent, and no much larger clonotype sits a single base away.

The material was peripheral blood mononuclear cells (PBMCs), obtained at baseline. Recombination linked TRBV4-2 to TRBJ2-3, with 10 junctional bases fitting TRBD2. The sequence came from a human donor with classical Hodgkin lymphoma. CDR3 loop: CASSHVLAGLTDTQYF. The nucleotides are TGTGCCAGCAGCCATGTACTAGCGGGGCTCACAGATACGCAGTATTTT.